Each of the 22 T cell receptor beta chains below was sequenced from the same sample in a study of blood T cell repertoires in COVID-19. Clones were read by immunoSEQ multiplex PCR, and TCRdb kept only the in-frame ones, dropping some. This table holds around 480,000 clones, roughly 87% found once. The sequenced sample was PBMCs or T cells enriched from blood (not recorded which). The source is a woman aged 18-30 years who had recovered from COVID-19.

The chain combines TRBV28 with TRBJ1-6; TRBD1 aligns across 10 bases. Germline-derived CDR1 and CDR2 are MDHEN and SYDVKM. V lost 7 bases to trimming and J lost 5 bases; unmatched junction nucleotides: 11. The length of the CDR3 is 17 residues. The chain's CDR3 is CASTMSGGTGDNSPLHF. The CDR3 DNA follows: TGTGCCAGCACAATGAGCGGCGGGACAGGGGATAATTCACCCCTCCACTTT.

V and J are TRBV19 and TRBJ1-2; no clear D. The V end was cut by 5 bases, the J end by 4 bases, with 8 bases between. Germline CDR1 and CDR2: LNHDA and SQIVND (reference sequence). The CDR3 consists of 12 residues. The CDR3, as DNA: TGTGCCAGTAGTTCATTCGGCTATGGCTACACCTTC. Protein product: CASSSFGYGYTF.

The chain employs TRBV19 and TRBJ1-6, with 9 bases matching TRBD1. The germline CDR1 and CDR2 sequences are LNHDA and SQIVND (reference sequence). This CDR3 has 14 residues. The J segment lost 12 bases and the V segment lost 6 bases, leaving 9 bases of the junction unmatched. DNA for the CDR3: TGTGCCAGTAGCGTCCAAGGGACAGGGAGACCCCTCCACTTT. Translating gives CASSVQGTGRPLHF.

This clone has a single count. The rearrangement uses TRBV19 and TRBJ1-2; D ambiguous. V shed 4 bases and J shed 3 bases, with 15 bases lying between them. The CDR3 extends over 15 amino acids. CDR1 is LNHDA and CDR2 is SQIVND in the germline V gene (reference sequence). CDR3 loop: CASSTIQIRHYGYTF. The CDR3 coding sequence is TGTGCCAGTAGTACTATACAGATTCGACACTATGGCTACACCTTC. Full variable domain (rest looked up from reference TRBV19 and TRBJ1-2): DGGITQSPKYLFRKEGQNVTLSCEQNLNHDAMYWYRQDPGQGLRLIYYSQIVNDFQKGDIAEGYSVSREKKESFPLTVTSAQKNPTAFYLCASSTIQIRHYGYTFGSGTRLTVV.

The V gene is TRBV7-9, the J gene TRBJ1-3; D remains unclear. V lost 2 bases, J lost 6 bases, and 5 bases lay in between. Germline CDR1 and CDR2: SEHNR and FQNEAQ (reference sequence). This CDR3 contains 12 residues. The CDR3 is CASSLLSNTIYF. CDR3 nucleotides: TGTGCCAGCAGCTTACTATCAAACACCATATATTTT.

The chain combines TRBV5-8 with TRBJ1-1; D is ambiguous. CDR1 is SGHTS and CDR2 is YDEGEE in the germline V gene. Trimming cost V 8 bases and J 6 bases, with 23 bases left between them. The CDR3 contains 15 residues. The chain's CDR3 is CASPTYGRGRAEAFF. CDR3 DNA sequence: TGTGCCAGTCCGACTTATGGACGTGGGAGGGCTGAAGCTTTCTTT.

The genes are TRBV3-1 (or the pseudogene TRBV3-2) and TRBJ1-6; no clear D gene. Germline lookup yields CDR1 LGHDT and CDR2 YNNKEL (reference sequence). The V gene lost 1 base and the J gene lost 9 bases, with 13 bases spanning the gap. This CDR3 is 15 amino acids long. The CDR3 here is CASSQGIGTGSPLHF. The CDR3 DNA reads TGTGCCAGCAGCCAAGGCATTGGAACGGGTTCACCCCTCCACTTT.

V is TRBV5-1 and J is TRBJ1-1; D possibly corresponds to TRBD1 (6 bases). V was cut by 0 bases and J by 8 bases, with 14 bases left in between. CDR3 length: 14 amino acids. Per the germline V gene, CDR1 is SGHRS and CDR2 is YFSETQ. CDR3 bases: TGCGCCAGCAGCTTGGGCTACAGGGATGGAGAAGCTTTCTTT. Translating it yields CASSLGYRDGEAFF.

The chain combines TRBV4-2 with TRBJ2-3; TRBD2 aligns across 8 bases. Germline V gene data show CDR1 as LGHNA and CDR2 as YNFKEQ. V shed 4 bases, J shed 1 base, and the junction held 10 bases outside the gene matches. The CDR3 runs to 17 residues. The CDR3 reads CASSPRPSGGGTDTQYF. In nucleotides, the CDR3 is TGTGCCAGCAGCCCCCGGCCCAGCGGGGGAGGCACAGATACGCAGTATTTT.

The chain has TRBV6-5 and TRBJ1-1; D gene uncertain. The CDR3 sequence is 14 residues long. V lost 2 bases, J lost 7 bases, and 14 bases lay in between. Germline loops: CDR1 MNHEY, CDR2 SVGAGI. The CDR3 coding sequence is TGTGCCAGCAGTTACCGACTAGGTCGAGGTGAAGCTTTCTTT. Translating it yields CASSYRLGRGEAFF.

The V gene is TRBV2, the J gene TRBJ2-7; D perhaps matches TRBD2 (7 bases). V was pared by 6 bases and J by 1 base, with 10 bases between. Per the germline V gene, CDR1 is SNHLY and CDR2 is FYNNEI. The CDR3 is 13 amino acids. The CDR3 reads CASRGGGSYEQYF. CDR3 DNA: TGTGCCAGCAGGGGAGGGGGGTCCTACGAGCAGTACTTC.

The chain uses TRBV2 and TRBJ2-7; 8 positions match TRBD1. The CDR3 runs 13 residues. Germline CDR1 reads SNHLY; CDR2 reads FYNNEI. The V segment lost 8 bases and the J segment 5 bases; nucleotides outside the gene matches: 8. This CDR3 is CASFFGTGNEQYF. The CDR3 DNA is TGTGCCAGCTTCTTCGGGACAGGCAACGAGCAGTACTTC.

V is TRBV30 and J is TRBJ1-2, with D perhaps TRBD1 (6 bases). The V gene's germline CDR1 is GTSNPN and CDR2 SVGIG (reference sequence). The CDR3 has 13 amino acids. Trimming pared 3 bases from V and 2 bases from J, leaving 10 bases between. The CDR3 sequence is CAWRAQGNYGYTF. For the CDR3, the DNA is TGTGCCTGGAGGGCACAGGGAAACTATGGCTACACCTTC.

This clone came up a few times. CDR3 coding DNA: TGCGCCAGCAGCTTGGGGACAGGGCTTCGCTATGGCTACACCTTC. Protein product: CASSLGTGLRYGYTF. The chain uses TRBV5-1 and TRBJ1-2; 8 positions match TRBD1. The CDR3 consists of 15 residues. CDR1 SGHRS and CDR2 YFSETQ come from the germline V gene. Germline trimming cut 0 bases from V and 4 bases from J; bases unmatched to any gene: 5.

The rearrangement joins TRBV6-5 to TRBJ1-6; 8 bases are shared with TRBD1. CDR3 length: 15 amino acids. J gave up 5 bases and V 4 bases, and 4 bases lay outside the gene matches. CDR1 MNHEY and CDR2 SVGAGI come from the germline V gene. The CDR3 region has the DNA TGTGCCAGCAGTTTACAGGGGGTTAATAATTCACCCCTCCACTTT. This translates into CASSLQGVNNSPLHF.

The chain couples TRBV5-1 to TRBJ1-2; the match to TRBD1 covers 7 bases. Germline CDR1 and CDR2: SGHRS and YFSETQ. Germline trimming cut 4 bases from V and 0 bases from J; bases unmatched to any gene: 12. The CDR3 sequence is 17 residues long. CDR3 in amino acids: CASSPGPYRGSNYGYTF. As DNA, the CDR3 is TGCGCCAGCAGCCCGGGCCCCTACAGGGGTTCTAACTATGGCTACACCTTC. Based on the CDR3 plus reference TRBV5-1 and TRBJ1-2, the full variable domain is KAGVTQTPRYLIKTRGQQVTLSCSPISGHRSVSWYQQTPGQGLQFLFEYFSETQRNKGNFPGRFSGRQFSNSRSEMNVSTLELGDSALYLCASSPGPYRGSNYGYTFGSGTRLTVV.

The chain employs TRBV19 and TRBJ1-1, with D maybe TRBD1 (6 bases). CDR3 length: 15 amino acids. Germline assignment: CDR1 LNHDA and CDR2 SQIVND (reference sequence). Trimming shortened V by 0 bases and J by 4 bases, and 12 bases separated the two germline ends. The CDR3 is CASSIDTGSATEAFF. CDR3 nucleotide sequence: TGTGCCAGTAGTATAGATACAGGGTCGGCCACTGAAGCTTTCTTT.

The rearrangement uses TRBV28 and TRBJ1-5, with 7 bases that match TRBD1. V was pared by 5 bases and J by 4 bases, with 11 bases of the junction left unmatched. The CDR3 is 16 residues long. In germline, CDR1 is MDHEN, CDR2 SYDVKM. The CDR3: CASSGYPRGQNQPQHF. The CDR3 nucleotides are TGTGCCAGCAGTGGGTATCCTAGGGGGCAGAATCAGCCCCAGCATTTT.

In DNA, the CDR3 is TGTGCCAGCAGCGCCCCGACAGGGGGGGACTATGGCTACACCTTC. This codes for CASSAPTGGDYGYTF. V is TRBV9 and J is TRBJ1-2; 9 nucleotides agree with TRBD1. This CDR3 is 15 amino acids long. CDR1 is SGDLS, CDR2 YYNGEE, per germline. The trim removed 3 bases at V and 3 bases at J, leaving 6 bases unmatched.

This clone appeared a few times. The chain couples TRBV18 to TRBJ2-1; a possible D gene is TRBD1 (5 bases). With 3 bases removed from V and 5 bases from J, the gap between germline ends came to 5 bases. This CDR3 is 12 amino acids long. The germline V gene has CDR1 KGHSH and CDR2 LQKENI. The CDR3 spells CASSPTDNEQFF. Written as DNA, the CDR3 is TGTGCCAGCTCACCGACAGACAATGAGCAGTTCTTC.

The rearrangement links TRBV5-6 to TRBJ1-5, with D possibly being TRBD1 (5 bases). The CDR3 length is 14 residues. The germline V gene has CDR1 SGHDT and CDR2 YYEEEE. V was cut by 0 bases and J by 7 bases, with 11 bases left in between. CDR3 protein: CASSLGQSSQPQHF. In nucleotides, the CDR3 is TGTGCCAGCAGCTTGGGACAGTCCAGCCAGCCCCAGCATTTT. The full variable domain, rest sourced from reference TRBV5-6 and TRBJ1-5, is DAGVTQSPTHLIKTRGQQVTLRCSPKSGHDTVSWYQQALGQGPQFIFQYYEEEERQRGNFPDRFSGHQFPNYSSELNVNALLLGDSALYLCASSLGQSSQPQHFGDGTRLSIL.

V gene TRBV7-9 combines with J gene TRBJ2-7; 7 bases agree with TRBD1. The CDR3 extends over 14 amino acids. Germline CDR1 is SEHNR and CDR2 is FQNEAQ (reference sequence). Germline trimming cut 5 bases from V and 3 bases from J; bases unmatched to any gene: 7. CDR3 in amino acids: CASSPLDRSYEQYF. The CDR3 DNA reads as TGTGCCAGCAGCCCCCTGGACAGGAGCTACGAGCAGTACTTC.